This TCR beta chain was observed in a study of cytomegalovirus exposure and HLA in healthy donors. A multiplex PCR was run with 60 Vbeta primers and 13 Jbeta primers. The method was immunoSEQ multiplex PCR; TCRdb's version includes in-frame clones alone and lacks a portion of them. The sample contains 150,000 to 200,000 clones, more than 70% of which appear only once. Donors counted as nominally healthy when sampled, yet unrecorded immune exposures were likely. This CDR3 region has 14 residues. Germline-derived CDR1 and CDR2 are GTSNPN and SVGIG (reference sequence). Trimming left V 3 bases short and J 9 bases short, with 20 bases between.

The clonotype comes from a woman in her thirties or forties in good health and CMV-seropositive. Sequencing was done on a sample of PBMCs. The J gene is TRBJ1-2, the V gene TRBV30; D gene uncertain. The CDR3 loop reads CAWRAAGRLGSYTF. CDR3 DNA sequence: TGTGCCTGGAGGGCCGCGGGCAGGCTTGGAAGCTACACCTTC.